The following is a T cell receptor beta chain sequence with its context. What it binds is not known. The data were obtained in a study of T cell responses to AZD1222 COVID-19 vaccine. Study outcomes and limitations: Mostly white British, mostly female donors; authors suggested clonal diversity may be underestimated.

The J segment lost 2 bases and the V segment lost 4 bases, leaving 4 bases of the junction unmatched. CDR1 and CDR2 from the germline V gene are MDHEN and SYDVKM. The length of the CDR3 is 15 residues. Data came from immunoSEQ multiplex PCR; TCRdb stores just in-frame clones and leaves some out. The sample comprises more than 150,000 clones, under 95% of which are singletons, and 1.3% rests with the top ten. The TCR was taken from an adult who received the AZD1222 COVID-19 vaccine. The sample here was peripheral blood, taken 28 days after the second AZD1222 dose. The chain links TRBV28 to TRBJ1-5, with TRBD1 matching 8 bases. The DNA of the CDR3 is TGTGCCAGCAGTTCCGGGACAGGAGGCAATCAGCCCCAGCATTTT. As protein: CASSSGTGGNQPQHF.